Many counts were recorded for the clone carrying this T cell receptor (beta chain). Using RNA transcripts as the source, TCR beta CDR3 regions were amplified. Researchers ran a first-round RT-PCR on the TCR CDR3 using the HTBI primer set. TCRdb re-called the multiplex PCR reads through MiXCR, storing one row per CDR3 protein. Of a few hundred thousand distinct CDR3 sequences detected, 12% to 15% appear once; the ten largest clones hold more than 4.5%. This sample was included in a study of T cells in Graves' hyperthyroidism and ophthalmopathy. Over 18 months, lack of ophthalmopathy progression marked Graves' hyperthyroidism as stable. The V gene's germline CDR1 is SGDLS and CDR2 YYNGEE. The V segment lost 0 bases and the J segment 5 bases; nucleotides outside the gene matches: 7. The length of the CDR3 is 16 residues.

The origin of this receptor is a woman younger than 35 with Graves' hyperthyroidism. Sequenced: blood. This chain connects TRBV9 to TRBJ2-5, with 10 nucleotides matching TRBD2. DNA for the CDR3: TGTGCCAGCAGCGTAGGTCTAGCGGGAGCTGGGGAGACCCAGTACTTC. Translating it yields CASSVGLAGAGETQYF.